This T cell receptor (beta chain) was retrieved from a study of blood T cell repertoires in COVID-19. Study at large: Some COVID-19 samples were acute and others convalescent; all came from the United States, Italy and Spain. The cDNA or gDNA used as material had been derived from T cells, B-cell-depleted T cells, or PBMCs.

This CDR3 has 16 residues. Between the trimmed V and J ends, which lost 0 bases and 6 bases, there was a span of 17 bases. The germline V gene has CDR1 LGHNA and CDR2 YNFKEQ. Original processing methods: Reference gene primer amplification gave estimated nucleated cell counts. Clones were read by immunoSEQ multiplex PCR, and TCRdb kept only the in-frame ones, dropping some. That table is the source of V, J and clone size, and D and trimming were worked out from the DNA. The table lists hundreds of thousands of clones, around 90% of them singletons. The chain joins TRBV4-2 to TRBJ1-2; D is unclear. This receptor was taken from a man aged 18 to 35 with active or convalescent COVID-19. Material for sequencing was peripheral blood. DNA of the CDR3: TGTGCCAGCAGCCAAGATAACGGACTCCGGGGAGATGGCTACACCTTC. Its protein product is CASSQDNGLRGDGYTF.